The present T cell receptor (beta chain) was sequenced within a study of blood T cell repertoires in COVID-19. Study details: T cells, B-cell-depleted T cells, or PBMCs provided the cDNA or gDNA that served as material.

Per the original methods: By means of reference gene primer amplification, nucleated cell counts were estimated. Sequenced by immunoSEQ multiplex PCR; TCRdb stores in-frame clones only, minus some. The V and J calls and clone size are taken from that table; D and trimming were inferred from the DNA. The sample holds approximately 290,000 clones, 90% seen once. This clone has just one count. V was trimmed by 3 bases and J by 1 base, leaving 10 bases between them. Germline CDR1 is KGHSH and CDR2 is LQKENI. CDR3 length equals 15 residues. This sequence joins TRBV18 and TRBJ1-5; perhaps TRBD1 as D (5 bases). Sequences were obtained from PBMCs or T cells enriched from blood (not recorded which). The clonotype originates from a woman aged 25-40 years who had recovered from COVID-19. This CDR3 reads CASSPRGRSNQPQHF. As DNA, the CDR3 is TGTGCCAGCTCACCGCGGGGACGGAGCAATCAGCCCCAGCATTTT. The whole variable domain, filled in from reference TRBV18 and TRBJ1-5, reads NAGVMQNPRHLVRRRGQEARLRCSPMKGHSHVYWYRQLPEEGLKFMVYLQKENIIDESGMPKERFSAEFPKEGPSILRIQQVVRGDSAAYFCASSPRGRSNQPQHFGDGTRLSIL.